The 12 T cell receptor beta chains listed next were all sequenced from one sample in a study of OX40 agonist ivuxolimab in advanced cancers. Libraries were prepared by immunoSEQ multiplex PCR; TCRdb keeps only in-frame clonotypes and omits some of them. The profile shows roughly 46,000 clones, 88% of them singletons. The specimen comprised CD4+ or CD8+ T cells sorted from blood, sampled in a trial of the OX40 agonist ivuxolimab. These TCRs come from an adult with an advanced solid tumor such as melanoma, head and neck, liver or kidney cancer.

This chain uses TRBV9 with TRBJ2-1; D may be TRBD2 (6 bases). The germline V gene has CDR1 SGDLS and CDR2 YYNGEE. V was shortened by 4 bases and J by 2 bases, with 13 bases between the two germline ends. The CDR3 loop spans 15 amino acids. CDR3 amino acids: CASSPRDWTYNEQFF. The CDR3 region has the DNA TGTGCCAGCAGCCCGAGGGACTGGACCTACAATGAGCAGTTCTTC.

The chain is built from TRBV7-8 and TRBJ1-2; TRBD1 might be the D (5 bases). Trimming removed 5 bases at V and 8 bases at J, with 15 bases between. There are 13 residues in the CDR3. Looked up from germline, CDR1 is SGHVS and CDR2 is FQNEAQ. The CDR3 protein is CASSPRKGPGYTF. CDR3 in DNA: TGTGCCAGCAGCCCGAGGAAGGGGCCGGGCTACACCTTC.

The chain has TRBV6-6 and TRBJ2-5; weak D call: TRBD2 (7 bases). This CDR3 comprises 13 residues. V was shortened by 6 bases and J by 4 bases, with 12 bases between the two germline ends. Germline lookup yields CDR1 MNHNY and CDR2 SVGAGI (reference sequence). CDR3 bases: TGTGCCAGCAGCCCCGGGGGGCGAGAGACCCAGTACTTC. Translating it yields CASSPGGRETQYF.

This clone was seen once. V gene TRBV11-3 combines with J gene TRBJ1-2; TRBD1 is a possible D gene (5 bases). This CDR3 contains 14 residues. Deletions cut 2 bases from V and 7 bases from J, with 14 bases between. The germline CDR1 and CDR2 sequences are SGHNT and YENEEA. DNA for the CDR3: TGTGCCAGCAGCTTACCCGCAGCCGGGGGTGGCTACACCTTC. Encoded protein: CASSLPAAGGGYTF.

This chain connects TRBV19 to TRBJ2-3; D call uncertain. The CDR3 is made up of 20 amino acids. The germline V gene encodes CDR1 LNHDA and CDR2 SQIVND (reference sequence). Trimming took off 5 bases at V and 2 bases at J, with 29 bases between the two ends. The CDR3 DNA follows: TGTGCCAGTAGTGCAAGACGGGCGAGTAGGAATCACTTTTTCACAGATACGCAGTATTTT. Its protein product is CASSARRASRNHFFTDTQYF. Together with reference TRBV19 and TRBJ2-3, the CDR3 gives the full variable domain: DGGITQSPKYLFRKEGQNVTLSCEQNLNHDAMYWYRQDPGQGLRLIYYSQIVNDFQKGDIAEGYSVSREKKESFPLTVTSAQKNPTAFYLCASSARRASRNHFFTDTQYFGPGTRLTVL.

J is TRBJ2-5 and V is TRBV7-2, with 11 nucleotides matching TRBD2. Losses at the gene ends were 6 bases for V and 2 bases for J; bases not matched to a gene: 8. This CDR3 spans 16 amino acids. Germline V gene lookup returns CDR1 SGHTA and CDR2 FQGNSA. The DNA for the CDR3 is TGTGCCAGCAGGAGAGCTAGCGGGGGGCATCAAGAGACCCAGTACTTC. Translated: CASRRASGGHQETQYF.

This chain links TRBV10-3 with TRBJ2-1; a weak D match, TRBD1 (6 bases). This CDR3 is 14 amino acids long. Germline-derived CDR1 and CDR2 are ENHRY and SYGVKD. Trimming left V 2 bases short and J 6 bases short, with 11 bases between. CDR3 sequence reads: CAISEPGHSNEQFF. The DNA of the CDR3 is TGTGCCATCAGTGAGCCGGGACATAGCAATGAGCAGTTCTTC.

This clone has more than one count but fewer than ten. The chain uses TRBV9 and TRBJ2-5; D may match TRBD1 or TRBD2 (7 bases each). V was clipped by 0 bases and J by 2 bases, with 14 bases between them. The CDR3 runs 16 residues. CDR1 and CDR2 from the germline V gene are SGDLS and YYNGEE. CDR3 DNA sequence: TGTGCCAGCAGCGTAGAACAGGGGAGGGGGCAAGAGACCCAGTACTTC. Residues: CASSVEQGRGQETQYF.

This clone has only one observation. The chain employs TRBV4-3 and TRBJ1-1; possibly TRBD1 for D (6 bases). The CDR3 loop spans 15 amino acids. The germline V gene encodes CDR1 LGHNA and CDR2 YSLEER. V gave up 7 bases and J gave up 1 base, with 16 bases separating them. The CDR3 DNA follows: TGCGCCAGCAAAAGGGCGGGGGGCCGGAACACTGAAGCTTTCTTT. This gives the protein CASKRAGGRNTEAFF.

The rearrangement uses TRBV27 and TRBJ2-1; 7 positions agree with TRBD2. V shed 6 bases and J 9 bases; nucleotides not matched to a gene: 11. The CDR3 is made up of 14 amino acids. Germline loops: CDR1 MNHEY, CDR2 SMNVEV (reference sequence). The DNA for the CDR3 is TGTGCCAGCAGCCTCGGACTAGGATCAGGTGAGCAGTTCTTC. Translated, it gives CASSLGLGSGEQFF.

V gene TRBV6-6 combines with J gene TRBJ1-1, with a possible D match to TRBD1 (5 bases). The CDR3 loop spans 14 amino acids. The germline gives CDR1 MNHNY, CDR2 SVGAGI (reference sequence). The V end lost 7 bases, the J end lost 1 base, and 13 bases lay between the germline ends. The CDR3 DNA follows: TGTGCCAGCACTTCGGGACGGGAGAACACTGAAGCTTTCTTT. This sequence encodes CASTSGRENTEAFF.

V gene TRBV4-2 combines with J gene TRBJ1-1; no definite D call. The CDR3 contains 14 residues. Germline-derived CDR1 and CDR2 are LGHNA and YNFKEQ. V was shortened by 0 bases and J by 1 base, with 6 bases between the two germline ends. The CDR3 DNA sequence: TGTGCCAGCAGCCAAGAAAGGGAGAACACTGAAGCTTTCTTT. This codes for CASSQERENTEAFF.